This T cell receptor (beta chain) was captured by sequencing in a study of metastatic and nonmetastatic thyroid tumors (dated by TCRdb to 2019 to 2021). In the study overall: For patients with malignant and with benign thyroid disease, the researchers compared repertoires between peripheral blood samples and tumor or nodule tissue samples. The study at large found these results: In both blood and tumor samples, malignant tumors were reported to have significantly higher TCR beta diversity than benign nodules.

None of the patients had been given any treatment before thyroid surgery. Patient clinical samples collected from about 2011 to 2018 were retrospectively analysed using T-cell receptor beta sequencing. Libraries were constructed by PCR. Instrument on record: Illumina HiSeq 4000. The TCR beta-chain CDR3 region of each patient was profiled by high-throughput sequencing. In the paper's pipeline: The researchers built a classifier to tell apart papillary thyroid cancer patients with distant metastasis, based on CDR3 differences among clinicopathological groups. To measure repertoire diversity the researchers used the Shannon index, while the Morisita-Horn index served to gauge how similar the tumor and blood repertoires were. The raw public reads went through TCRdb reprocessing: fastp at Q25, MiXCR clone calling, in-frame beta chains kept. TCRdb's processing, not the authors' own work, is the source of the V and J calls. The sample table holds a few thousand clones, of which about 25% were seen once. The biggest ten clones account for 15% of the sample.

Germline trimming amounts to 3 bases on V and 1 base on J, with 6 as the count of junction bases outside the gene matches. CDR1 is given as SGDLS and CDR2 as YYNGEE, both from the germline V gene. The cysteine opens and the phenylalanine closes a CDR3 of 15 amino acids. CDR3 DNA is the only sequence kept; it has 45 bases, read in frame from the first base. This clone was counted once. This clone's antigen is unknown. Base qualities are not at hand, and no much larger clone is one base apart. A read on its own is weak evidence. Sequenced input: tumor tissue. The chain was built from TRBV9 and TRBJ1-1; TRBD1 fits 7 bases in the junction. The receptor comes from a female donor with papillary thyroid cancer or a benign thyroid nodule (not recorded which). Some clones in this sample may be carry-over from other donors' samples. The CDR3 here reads CASSAGAGGNTEAFF. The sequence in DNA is TGTGCCAGCAGCGCTGGTGCAGGGGGGAACACTGAAGCTTTCTTT. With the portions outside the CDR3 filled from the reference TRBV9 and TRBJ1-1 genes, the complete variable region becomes DSGVTQTPKHLITATGQRVTLRCSPRSGDLSVYWYQQSLDQGLQFLIQYYNGEERAKGNILERFSAQQFPDLHSELNLSSLELGDSALYFCASSAGAGGNTEAFFGQGTRLTVV.